Shown below are 26 T cell receptor beta chains from a single sample sequenced in a study of cytomegalovirus exposure and HLA in healthy donors. The study ran its PCR with 60 Vbeta and 13 Jbeta primers. Method: immunoSEQ multiplex PCR; TCRdb's copy keeps in-frame clones and lacks some. The data contain roughly 180,000 clones, almost 85% of them singletons. Sequenced input: PBMCs. These receptors originate from a young man in good health and CMV-seronegative.

The CDR3 is CASSLRGGSSGANVLTF. CDR3 coding DNA: TGTGCCAGCAGCTTGAGGGGCGGGAGCTCTGGGGCCAACGTCCTGACTTTC. This sequence joins TRBV13 and TRBJ2-6; 7 bases fit TRBD2. Trimming took 3 bases from V and 0 from J; bases not matched to a gene: 5. Germline CDR1 reads PRHDT; CDR2 reads FYEKMQ (reference sequence). There are 17 residues in the CDR3.

J is TRBJ2-2 and V is TRBV27; D gene unclear. CDR3 size: 12 residues. Per germline, CDR1 MNHEY and CDR2 SMNVEV (reference sequence). The V end lost 3 bases, the J end lost 6 bases, and 5 bases lay between the germline ends. The CDR3 sequence: CASSFPAGELFF. The CDR3 coding sequence is TGTGCCAGCAGTTTCCCGGCCGGGGAGCTGTTTTTT.

V usage is TRBV19 and J usage is TRBJ1-3; no definite D call. Trimming took off 7 bases at V and 3 bases at J, with 13 bases between the two ends. The length of the CDR3 is 14 residues. Per germline, CDR1 LNHDA and CDR2 SQIVND (reference sequence). CDR3 residues: CASNRVGDGNTIYF. CDR3 coding DNA: TGTGCCAGTAATCGGGTGGGAGATGGAAACACCATATATTTT.

V usage is TRBV18 and J usage is TRBJ1-6; D is uncertain. The CDR3 is made up of 13 amino acids. CDR1 is KGHSH, CDR2 LQKENI, per germline. Trimming shortened V by 0 bases and J by 12 bases, and 9 bases separated the two germline ends. The DNA of the CDR3 is TGTGCCAGCTCACCACCGTCTGCGGGACCCCTCCACTTT. This encodes CASSPPSAGPLHF.

The rearrangement links TRBV4-2 to TRBJ2-5; possible D gene TRBD2, 5 bases. This CDR3 spans 14 amino acids. Trimming stripped 1 base from V and 5 bases from J, with 11 bases between. Germline V gene lookup returns CDR1 LGHNA and CDR2 YNFKEQ. The CDR3 protein is CASSQVGSGETQYF. The CDR3 region has the DNA TGTGCCAGCAGCCAAGTCGGATCGGGGGAGACCCAGTACTTC.

The genes are TRBV5-4 and TRBJ2-5, with 14 bases matching TRBD2. Germline-derived CDR1 and CDR2 are SGHNT and YYREEE (reference sequence). V gave up 4 bases and J gave up 5 bases; unmatched junction bases: 4. The CDR3 is made up of 15 amino acids. DNA for the CDR3: TGTGCCAGCAGCCAGGGACTAGCGGGAGAGGAGACCCAGTACTTC. It translates to CASSQGLAGEETQYF.

This chain links TRBV30 with TRBJ1-2; D call uncertain. V was clipped by 3 bases and J by 6 bases, with 17 bases between them. CDR1 is GTSNPN, CDR2 SVGIG, per germline (reference sequence). The length of the CDR3 is 14 residues. The CDR3 region has the DNA TGTGCCTGGAGAAGCTGGGGAGGTCCCGATGGCTACACCTTC. Translated, it gives CAWRSWGGPDGYTF.

The chain carries TRBV4-1 and TRBJ2-3; unclear D gene. Germline CDR1 reads MGHRA; CDR2 reads YSYEKL. The germline V and J ends were trimmed by 0 bases and 2 bases, with 12 bases remaining between them. The length of the CDR3 is 16 residues. The DNA for the CDR3 is TGCGCCAGCAGCCAAGACTACCTGCGATCCACAGATACGCAGTATTTT. Translating gives CASSQDYLRSTDTQYF.

CDR3 loop: CASSLGTSGTDTQYF. The CDR3 DNA sequence: TGTGCCAGCAGCTTAGGGACTAGCGGCACAGATACGCAGTATTTT. V usage is TRBV11-2 and J usage is TRBJ2-3; 9 bases are shared with TRBD2. V lost 1 base, J lost 1 base, and 0 bases stayed unmatched. The CDR3 contains 15 residues. Germline CDR1 is SGHAT and CDR2 is FQNNGV.

The genes are TRBV4-3 and TRBJ2-4; D call uncertain. With 1 base removed from V and 0 bases from J, the gap between germline ends came to 10 bases. From germline, CDR1 is LGHNA and CDR2 YSLEER. This CDR3 has 16 amino acids. CDR3: CASSQGRVLAKNIQYF. The CDR3 bases are TGCGCCAGCAGCCAAGGCCGGGTACTAGCCAAAAACATTCAGTACTTC.

This chain uses TRBV5-4 with TRBJ1-2, with no clear D. The CDR3 totals 13 residues. Trimming left V 1 base short and J 4 bases short, with 8 bases between. CDR1 is SGHNT and CDR2 is YYREEE in the germline V gene (reference sequence). CDR3 loop: CASSLQAAYGYTF. As DNA, the CDR3 is TGTGCCAGCAGCTTGCAGGCAGCCTATGGCTACACCTTC.

This clone was found a few times. The V and J genes are TRBV7-2 and TRBJ2-3; the match to TRBD2 covers 11 bases. CDR1 SGHTA and CDR2 FQGNSA come from the germline V gene. J lost 5 bases, V lost 4 bases, and 2 bases had no gene match. The CDR3 contains 14 residues. The CDR3 bases are TGTGCCAGCAGCTACGGACTAGCGGGAGATACGCAGTATTTT. It yields the protein CASSYGLAGDTQYF.

This chain uses TRBV28 with TRBJ2-3; 8 nucleotides align to TRBD2. The V segment lost 4 bases and the J segment 10 bases; nucleotides outside the gene matches: 10. CDR3 length: 14 residues. Germline loops: CDR1 MDHEN, CDR2 SYDVKM. The CDR3 loop reads CASSSRLGGAAQYF. CDR3 nucleotides: TGTGCCAGCAGTTCGCGACTCGGGGGGGCTGCGCAGTATTTT. The variable domain in full, with the rest retrieved from reference TRBV28 and TRBJ2-3, is DVKVTQSSRYLVKRTGEKVFLECVQDMDHENMFWYRQDPGLGLRLIYFSYDVKMKEKGDIPEGYSVSREKKERFSLILESASTNQTSMYLCASSSRLGGAAQYFGPGTRLTVL.

This clone appeared once. The V call is TRBV19, the J call TRBJ1-5; no definite D call. This CDR3 is built from 14 residues. Deletions cut 4 bases from V and 4 bases from J, with 11 bases between. CDR1 and CDR2 (germline): LNHDA, SQIVND (reference sequence). The CDR3 nucleotides are TGTGCCAGTAGTAGTGGCAGGAATAATCAGCCCCAGCATTTT. Its translation: CASSSGRNNQPQHF.

This sequence joins TRBV2 and TRBJ1-3; a possible D gene is TRBD1 (6 bases). Trimming shortened V by 3 bases and J by 1 base, and 10 bases separated the two germline ends. CDR1 SNHLY and CDR2 FYNNEI come from the germline V gene. This CDR3 region has 15 residues. CDR3 amino acids: CASSDGQLSGNTIYF. CDR3 nucleotides: TGTGCCAGCAGTGATGGACAGCTTTCTGGAAACACCATATATTTT.

The gene calls are TRBV4-1 and TRBJ1-3; 7 positions agree with TRBD1. V shed 3 bases, J shed 3 bases, and the junction held 5 bases outside the gene matches. Germline assignment: CDR1 MGHRA and CDR2 YSYEKL. The CDR3 contains 15 residues. The CDR3 DNA reads TGCGCCAGCAGCCAGATGACAGGGAATGGAAACACCATATATTTT. Its protein is CASSQMTGNGNTIYF.

The genes are TRBV5-1 and TRBJ2-5; tentatively, D is TRBD2 (6 bases). CDR1 and CDR2 (germline): SGHRS, YFSETQ. Deletions cut 2 bases from V and 7 bases from J, with 18 bases between. This CDR3 is built from 15 residues. The CDR3 sequence: CASSFEGIQAGTQYF. DNA of the CDR3: TGCGCCAGCAGCTTCGAGGGAATCCAAGCGGGGACCCAGTACTTC.

The CDR3 DNA is TGTGCCAGCAGTTATATCTCGACAGGGCCCGGAGAGACCCAGTACTTC. It is translated as CASSYISTGPGETQYF. V usage is TRBV6-5 and J usage is TRBJ2-5, with 7 bases fitting TRBD1. Germline assignment: CDR1 MNHEY and CDR2 SVGAGI. The ends lost 3 bases at V and 4 bases at J; junction bases unmatched: 11. This CDR3 spans 16 amino acids.

The rearrangement joins TRBV11-1 to TRBJ2-7, with 13 positions matching TRBD2. Unmatched junction bases numbered 4, after V lost 3 bases and J lost 2 bases. CDR1 and CDR2 from the germline V gene are SGHAT and FQDESV (reference sequence). The CDR3 length is 16 residues. Here the CDR3 reads CASSLTTSGRPYEQYF. CDR3 bases: TGTGCCAGCAGCTTGACGACTAGCGGGAGGCCCTACGAGCAGTACTTC.

This clone was recorded once. This sample also contains other DNA sequences that code for the same CDR3. J is TRBJ1-1 and V is TRBV6-4, with no clear D. The germline V gene encodes CDR1 MRHNA and CDR2 SNTAGT. This CDR3 contains 15 residues. The V end lost 2 bases, the J end lost 3 bases, and 13 bases lay between the germline ends. CDR3 sequence (DNA): TGTGCCAGCAGTGACGGTCCCACTAGGGACACTGAAGCTTTCTTT. This sequence encodes CASSDGPTRDTEAFF.

The J gene is TRBJ2-7, the V gene TRBV7-9, with D possibly matching TRBD1 (6 bases). V lost 8 bases to trimming and J lost 4 bases, with 9 bases between them. CDR1 is SEHNR and CDR2 is FQNEAQ in the germline V gene (reference sequence). The CDR3 length is 11 residues. The CDR3 coding sequence is TGTGCCAGCCGCCAGGGGTACGAGCAGTACTTC. Protein sequence: CASRQGYEQYF.

V usage is TRBV11-2 and J usage is TRBJ2-7; tentatively, D is TRBD2 (5 bases). V gave up 0 bases and J gave up 0 bases, with 9 bases separating them. This CDR3 is 15 amino acids long. Germline CDR1 SGHAT, CDR2 FQNNGV. CDR3 region: CASSLEAGSSYEQYF. CDR3 DNA: TGTGCCAGCAGCTTAGAAGCTGGGAGCTCCTACGAGCAGTACTTC.

The rearrangement uses TRBV29-1 and TRBJ2-1; 16 nucleotides agree with TRBD2. Per the germline V gene, CDR1 is SQVTM and CDR2 is ANQGSEA. V shed 6 bases and J 2 bases; nucleotides not matched to a gene: 4. There are 16 residues in the CDR3. The chain's CDR3 is CSVKGLAGGTYNEQFF. CDR3 coding DNA: TGCAGCGTGAAGGGACTAGCGGGAGGGACCTACAATGAGCAGTTCTTC.

A word on this clone: The same CDR3 also results from other DNA sequences found in this sample. The chain uses TRBV30 and TRBJ2-1; TRBD2 agrees at 11 bases. Germline V gene lookup returns CDR1 GTSNPN and CDR2 SVGIG (reference sequence). The CDR3 has 16 residues. The ends lost 3 bases at V and 0 bases at J; junction bases unmatched: 4. CDR3 in amino acids: CAWSLLAGGSYNEQFF. The CDR3 nucleotides read TGTGCCTGGAGCCTTCTAGCGGGAGGCTCCTACAATGAGCAGTTCTTC.

This clone has only a few counts. The chain links TRBV15 to TRBJ2-3, with D tentatively TRBD2 (5 bases). The CDR3 is 15 residues long. V was pared by 4 bases and J by 0 bases, with 11 bases between. Germline V gene lookup returns CDR1 LNHNV and CDR2 YYDKDF (reference sequence). CDR3 in DNA: TGTGCCACCAGCAATCGAGGGTCGAGCACAGATACGCAGTATTTT. It specifies CATSNRGSSTDTQYF.

The chain carries TRBV19 and TRBJ2-1; D is unclear. With 2 bases removed from V and 4 bases from J, the gap between germline ends came to 12 bases. The CDR3 totals 15 residues. Germline loops: CDR1 LNHDA, CDR2 SQIVND (reference sequence). CDR3 protein: CASSIYLVQYNEQFF. In DNA form, the CDR3 reads TGTGCCAGTAGTATATATCTCGTACAGTACAATGAGCAGTTCTTC.